Shown below are 22 T cell receptor beta chains from a single sample sequenced in a study of blood T cells in healthy people across ages. A J-beta primer mix and a sample-barcoded 5' primer were used in a second PCR of roughly 6 to 12 cycles. TCRdb fed the 5' RACE reads into MiXCR, producing one record per CDR3 protein. The data show fewer than 800,000 distinct CDR3 sequences, about 25% seen once. These sequences were also reported in another study, on T cells of mothers and their children.

Sequenced sample: blood. The source is a boy aged 5-17 years in good health.

This clonotype showed up just a few times. V and J are TRBV2 and TRBJ2-5; TRBD2 aligns across 10 bases. The J call may be mistaken, given a closer DNA end match to TRBJ2-1. This CDR3 region has 16 residues. The germline V gene has CDR1 SNHLY and CDR2 FYNNEI. The CDR3 DNA reads TGTGCCAGCAGTGAAGCGCCTAGCGGGGGCATGGATGAGCAGTTCTTC. It is translated as CASSEAPSGGMDEQFF.

The chain has TRBV12-3 or TRBV12-4 and TRBJ2-5, with 8 nucleotides matching TRBD1. V was pared by 5 bases and J by 6 bases, with 11 bases of the junction left unmatched. CDR3 length: 15 amino acids. The CDR3 DNA reads TGTGCCAGCAGTCCCCTTTCAGGGGGCCTGAAGACCCAGTACTTC. Translating it yields CASSPLSGGLKTQYF.

This CDR3 is CSASLGVYNEQFF. CDR3 nucleotides: TGCAGTGCTAGTCTCGGAGTTTACAATGAGCAGTTCTTC. The rearrangement uses TRBV20-1 and TRBJ2-1; D call uncertain. The germline V gene encodes CDR1 DFQATT and CDR2 SNEGSKA (reference sequence). The V gene lost 3 bases and the J gene lost 4 bases, with 10 bases spanning the gap. This CDR3 has 13 amino acids.

This clonotype was found a few times. The rearrangement joins TRBV5-1 to TRBJ1-2; no firm D call. The V end lost 0 bases, the J end lost 3 bases, and 12 bases lay between the germline ends. In germline, CDR1 is SGHRS, CDR2 YFSETQ. There are 15 residues in the CDR3. The CDR3 DNA sequence: TGCGCCAGCAGCTTGGAGGCGGACGGTCACTATGGCTACACCTTC. It specifies CASSLEADGHYGYTF.

This clonotype showed up just a few times. The chain recombines TRBV3-1 with TRBJ1-2; D call uncertain. CDR3 size: 12 residues. Trimming took 4 bases from V and 6 from J, leaving 9 bases between them. Germline CDR1 and CDR2: LGHDT and YNNKEL (reference sequence). The CDR3 DNA reads TGTGCCAGCAGCCTCGAGACAAATGGCTACACCTTC. Translated, it gives CASSLETNGYTF.

This clonotype was observed a handful of times. The chain recombines TRBV12-3 or TRBV12-4 with TRBJ2-7; possible D gene TRBD2, 7 bases. The V end was cut by 5 bases, the J end by 5 bases, with 10 bases between. The CDR3 is 12 amino acids. CDR3 nucleotides: TGTGCCAGCAGTGGCGGGGGCCACGAGCAGTACTTC. Translation: CASSGGGHEQYF.

The J gene is TRBJ2-4, the V gene TRBV3-1; 8 positions match TRBD1. Trimming removed 5 bases from V and 0 bases from J; junction bases left unmatched: 3. The CDR3 sequence is 15 residues long. Germline values: CDR1 LGHDT, CDR2 YNNKEL (reference sequence). The CDR3 reads CASSRTGIAKNIQYF. The CDR3 bases are TGTGCCAGCAGCAGGACAGGGATAGCCAAAAACATTCAGTACTTC.

This clonotype occurred a few times. The chain employs TRBV4-2 and TRBJ2-1; D remains ambiguous. The CDR3 runs to 15 residues. V lost 0 bases and J lost 2, with 8 bases in between. Germline V gene data show CDR1 as LGHNA and CDR2 as YNFKEQ. Here the CDR3 DNA reads TGTGCCAGCAGCCAAGATAGGCTAGCCTACAATGAGCAGTTCTTC. Translated: CASSQDRLAYNEQFF.

The chain combines TRBV12-3 or TRBV12-4 with TRBJ1-5, with D unclear. V was shortened by 7 bases and J by 1 base, with 8 bases between the two germline ends. The CDR3 is 13 amino acids. The CDR3 loop is CASNHGSNQPQHF. As DNA, the CDR3 is TGTGCCAGCAACCATGGGAGCAATCAGCCCCAGCATTTT.

There are many counts of this clonotype. V gene TRBV5-5 combines with J gene TRBJ2-3, with D possibly matching TRBD2 (5 bases). This CDR3 is 13 amino acids long. The germline CDR1 and CDR2 sequences are SGHKS and YYEKEE (reference sequence). Trimming cost V 0 bases and J 4 bases, with 6 bases left between them. CDR3 protein: CASSLVGADTQYF. The CDR3, as DNA: TGTGCCAGCAGCTTGGTCGGGGCAGATACGCAGTATTTT.

This chain connects TRBV5-1 to TRBJ2-1; 8 bases agree with TRBD2. After removal of 0 bases from V and 9 bases from J, the junction contained 11 bases not matched to a gene. The CDR3 is 16 residues long. CDR1 is SGHRS, CDR2 YFSETQ, per germline. CDR3 in amino acids: CASSLAVTGGLGEQFF. The CDR3 DNA sequence: TGCGCCAGCAGCTTGGCCGTAACGGGAGGGCTAGGTGAGCAGTTCTTC.

J is TRBJ1-2 and V is TRBV5-1; TRBD1 matches 10 bases. J gave up 7 bases and V 4 bases, and 7 bases lay outside the gene matches. Germline assignment: CDR1 SGHRS and CDR2 YFSETQ. This CDR3 comprises 14 residues. The DNA of the CDR3 is TGCGCCAGCAGCCTAGGGACAGGGGCGGTTGGCTACACCTTC. Encoded protein: CASSLGTGAVGYTF.

The chain couples TRBV7-3 to TRBJ2-7; D may be TRBD2 (6 bases). The J call may be in error: the DNA end matches TRBJ2-1 better. Germline V lookup: CDR1 SGHTA, CDR2 FQGTGA. This CDR3 is 16 amino acids long. CDR3 loop: CASSLRGDLTYNEQFF. The CDR3 bases are TGTGCCAGCAGCTTAAGGGGGGACCTTACCTACAATGAGCAGTTCTTC.

This CDR3 is CASSAVGGYEQYF. The CDR3 nucleotides are TGTGCCAGCAGTGCGGTGGGGGGCTACGAGCAGTACTTC. V and J are TRBV12-3 or TRBV12-4 and TRBJ2-7; tentative D call: TRBD2 (6 bases). The CDR3 contains 13 residues. Trimming stripped 5 bases from V and 3 bases from J, with 11 bases between.

There are a few counts of this clonotype. The chain joins TRBV7-2 to TRBJ2-2, with D maybe TRBD2 (6 bases). V lost 2 bases and J lost 6, with 13 bases in between. This CDR3 contains 15 residues. Germline V lookup: CDR1 SGHTA, CDR2 FQGNSA. For the CDR3, the DNA is TGTGCCAGCAGCTTACAAGTGGGAGGCCCCGGGGAGCTGTTTTTT. It translates to CASSLQVGGPGELFF.

The rearrangement uses TRBV28 and TRBJ1-5; 7 nucleotides align to TRBD1. Germline V gene data show CDR1 as MDHEN and CDR2 as SYDVKM. This CDR3 has 15 amino acids. Trimming at V came to 5 bases and at J to 3 bases, leaving 7 bases not matched to a gene. Here the CDR3 reads CASSTTGTLNQPQHF. Written as DNA, the CDR3 is TGTGCCAGCAGTACGACAGGGACACTCAATCAGCCCCAGCATTTT.

The genes are TRBV28 and TRBJ1-6; D gene uncertain. Germline V gene lookup returns CDR1 MDHEN and CDR2 SYDVKM. V lost 6 bases, J lost 0 bases, and 21 bases lay in between. The CDR3 sequence is 19 residues long. The CDR3 DNA follows: TGTGCCAGCAGCCCCGAGCTGGGAAAGGGTGTCTCCTATAATTCACCCCTCCACTTT. Translating gives CASSPELGKGVSYNSPLHF.

This clonotype was seen more than once but under ten times. The chain carries TRBV25-1 and TRBJ2-1; TRBD2 might be the D (6 bases). In germline, CDR1 is MGHDK, CDR2 SYGVNS. CDR3 length: 14 residues. V lost 3 bases to trimming and J lost 10 bases, with 16 bases between them. This CDR3 reads CASSDELAFGEQFF. The CDR3, as DNA: TGTGCCAGCAGTGATGAACTAGCCTTTGGGGAGCAGTTCTTC.

The V call is TRBV6-2 or TRBV6-3, the J call TRBJ2-1; D is possibly TRBD2 (5 bases). The DNA end is a closer match to TRBJ2-5, so the J assignment may be wrong. Germline CDR1 is MNHEY and CDR2 is SVGEGT. The CDR3 covers 15 residues. In nucleotides, the CDR3 is TGTGCCAGCAGTCCCTTACTAGAGGGAAAGCGGACCCAGTACTTC. It specifies CASSPLLEGKRTQYF.

The gene calls are TRBV29-1 and TRBJ2-1, with TRBD2 matching 10 bases. Germline CDR1 SQVTM, CDR2 ANQGSEA. Germline trimming cut 3 bases from V and 4 bases from J; bases unmatched to any gene: 3. This CDR3 contains 14 residues. In DNA, the CDR3 is TGCAGCGTTGATCGGACTAGCGGTTACAATGAGCAGTTCTTC. Protein sequence: CSVDRTSGYNEQFF.

This clonotype appeared a few times. The gene calls are TRBV7-2 and TRBJ2-3; TRBD2 matches at 7 bases. Germline CDR1 and CDR2: SGHTA and FQGNSA. The CDR3 has 17 residues. V lost 2 bases to trimming and J lost 0 bases; unmatched junction nucleotides: 8. The CDR3 DNA reads TGTGCCAGCAGCTTACCTAGCGGAGGTCCTAGCACAGATACGCAGTATTTT. This encodes CASSLPSGGPSTDTQYF.

This clonotype was counted at least ten times. The chain couples TRBV20-1 to TRBJ1-4; maybe TRBD1 (5 bases). CDR3 length: 15 residues. The germline CDR1 and CDR2 sequences are DFQATT and SNEGSKA (reference sequence). V was pared by 2 bases and J by 8 bases, with 18 bases between. This chain's CDR3 is CSARSPREGSEKLFF. The CDR3 DNA is TGCAGTGCTAGATCCCCCAGGGAGGGCAGCGAAAAACTGTTTTTT.